These T cell receptor beta chains were read from a single sample in a study of breast tumors, draining lymph nodes, adjacent tissues. TCRdb itself ran the multiplex PCR reads through MiXCR, one entry per CDR3 protein. The sample shows about 130,000 distinct CDR3 sequences, approximately 22% of them seen only once. Material for sequencing was axillary lymph node tissue. The receptors were gathered from a female donor with breast cancer. Some clones in this sample may be carry-over from other donors' samples. Both conserved end residues are part of each CDR3. The D gene is left open where the match is weak. Clone size is shown for a subset of rows, as once, few, many or a class of expanded clone.

-	TRBV20-1	TRBJ2-2	few	TGCAGTGCTCCCAGGTGGAACACCGGGGAGCTGTTTTTT	CSAPRWNTGELFF
TRBD1	TRBV9	TRBJ1-5	many	TGTGCCAGCAGCGTGGGGGACAGGGTTTCGAATCAGCCCCAGCATTTT	CASSVGDRVSNQPQHF
-	TRBV18	TRBJ1-5	-	TGTGCCAGCTCAACCGGATTAAATCAGCCCCAGCATTTT	CASSTGLNQPQHF
-	TRBV12-3/TRBV12-4	TRBJ2-7	many	TGTGCCAGCAGTTTAAGTAGCCCCTACGAGCAGTACTTC	CASSLSSPYEQYF
-	TRBV7-2	TRBJ1-2	many	TGTGCCAGCAGCCCCTTCTCTAACTATGGCTACACCTTC	CASSPFSNYGYTF
-	TRBV6-5	TRBJ1-2	many	TGTGCCAGCTGCCCTACGGCCCCCACAGGGAACTATGGCTACACCTTC	CASCPTAPTGNYGYTF
-	TRBV6-5	TRBJ2-7	many	TGTGCCAGCAGTTACGGCTATGGATCGGCTTTTCGGAAGGAGCAGTACTTC	CASSYGYGSAFRKEQYF
-	TRBV28	TRBJ1-2	-	TGTGCCAGCAGTTTATTCCCCAACGGGGTGTATGGCTACACCTTC	CASSLFPNGVYGYTF
-	TRBV30	TRBJ2-7	many	TGTGCCTATAGTAGGACAGACTACGAGCAGTACTTC	CAYSRTDYEQYF
TRBD2	TRBV28	TRBJ2-7	many	TGTGCCAGCAGTCCCCTGCCTAGCGGAGGGGCCTACGAGCAGTACTTC	CASSPLPSGGAYEQYF
-	TRBV19	TRBJ1-2	many	TGTGCCAGTAGTATAAGGTACGACGGAAACTATGGCTACACCTTC	CASSIRYDGNYGYTF
-	TRBV7-9	TRBJ1-5	many	TGTGCCAGCAGCTCTAGCCGACAGTTAGGCCATCAGCCCCAGCATTTT	CASSSSRQLGHQPQHF
TRBD2	TRBV5-5	TRBJ2-5	few	TGTGCCAGCAGCTCCTCGGGACTAGCTTGGGAGACCCAGTACTTC	CASSSSGLAWETQYF
-	TRBV6-1	TRBJ2-1	few	TGTGCCAGCAGTGGGACTGGATACAATGAGCAGTTCTTC	CASSGTGYNEQFF
TRBD1	TRBV4-1	TRBJ2-7	many	TGCGCCAGCAGCCACCAACAGGGGATGGGAGAGCAGTACTTC	CASSHQQGMGEQYF
-	TRBV7-2	TRBJ2-3	many	TGTGCCAGCAGCCATAGCCTTAGCACAGATACGCAGTATTTT	CASSHSLSTDTQYF
-	TRBV24-1	TRBJ2-5	many	TGTGCCACCAGTACGACGGGACAAGAGACCCAGTACTTC	CATSTTGQETQYF
TRBD2	TRBV6-6	TRBJ2-7	many	TGTGCCAGCACCGGCGGCCTAGCGGGTAGCTCCTACGAGCAGTACTTC	CASTGGLAGSSYEQYF
TRBD2	TRBV7-9	TRBJ2-5	many	TGTGCCAGCAGCGCCCTCACGGGACTAGCGGGAGGGAAGACCCAGTACTTC	CASSALTGLAGGKTQYF
-	TRBV20-1	TRBJ2-7	many	TGCAGTGCTAGAGGAGGCAGCTCCTACGAGCAGTACTTC	CSARGGSSYEQYF
-	TRBV4-1	TRBJ1-5	-	TGCGCCAGCAGCCAAGATGCGAGGGGCGGGGGCAATCAGCCCCAGCATTTT	CASSQDARGGGNQPQHF
-	TRBV6-6	TRBJ2-2	many	TGTGCCAGCATTGGCGGGGCGAACACCGGGGAGCTGTTTTTT	CASIGGANTGELFF
TRBD1	TRBV6-5	TRBJ2-1	many	TGTGCCACCGGAAGGGACAGGGGACCCTACAATGAGCAGTTCTTC	CATGRDRGPYNEQFF
-	TRBV6-2/TRBV6-3	TRBJ2-7	many	TGTGCCAGCAGGTATCTTTACTACGAGCAGTACTTC	CASRYLYYEQYF
TRBD1	TRBV12-3/TRBV12-4	TRBJ2-1	many	TGTGCCAGCAGTACTTGGGACAGGGGACAGTTCTTC	CASSTWDRGQFF
-	TRBV20-1	TRBJ2-7	many	TGCAGTGCTAGAAACGATGAGGGTCGGGCTTACGAGCAGTACTTC	CSARNDEGRAYEQYF
-	TRBV6-5	TRBJ1-5	many	TGTGCCAGCAGGCAGGGCGGGGAATATAGCAATCAGCCCCAGCATTTT	CASRQGGEYSNQPQHF
-	TRBV27	TRBJ2-7	many	TGTGCCAGCAGTTCTGGGGACGTTGTCTACGAGCAGTACTTC	CASSSGDVVYEQYF
-	TRBV10-3	TRBJ2-1	many	TGTGCCATCAGTGAGTCGGGGGGACGGGAGCAGTTCTTC	CAISESGGREQFF
TRBD2	TRBV7-2	TRBJ2-1	many	TGTGCCAGCAGCTCTGGACTAGCGGGAGACAATGAGCAGTTCTTC	CASSSGLAGDNEQFF
-	TRBV7-8	TRBJ2-1	-	TGTGTCACCAGCTGGGGACTTCCGAATTCTCTCTGCAATGAGCAGTTCTTC	CVTSWGLPNSLCNEQFF
TRBD2	TRBV11-2	TRBJ2-3	many	TGTGCCAGCAGCTTAGATTTGCGGGAGGTTGGAGCAGATACGCAGTATTTT	CASSLDLREVGADTQYF
-	TRBV10-3	TRBJ1-2	many	TGTGCCATCAGTGAATCGGCAGGGGTCTATGGCTACACCTTC	CAISESAGVYGYTF
TRBD2	TRBV9	TRBJ2-7	many	TGTGCCAGCAGCGTTAGTAGCGGGAGGAGCTACGAGCAGTACTTC	CASSVSSGRSYEQYF
-	TRBV20-1	TRBJ1-6	many	TGCAGTGCTTTCGGGACCCAGGAGGAACGGAGTTATAATTCACCCCTCCACTTT	CSAFGTQEERSYNSPLHF
TRBD1	TRBV10-2	TRBJ1-5	many	TGCGCCAGCAGTGAGACAGGGGGCAATCAGCCCCAGCATTTT	CASSETGGNQPQHF
-	TRBV6-1	TRBJ1-2	many	TGTGCCAGCACCTTGTCCCTCTATGGCTACACCTTC	CASTLSLYGYTF
TRBD2	TRBV2	TRBJ2-7	many	TGTGCCAGCAGTGAAGCTGGGACTAGCGTCTACGAGCAGTACTTC	CASSEAGTSVYEQYF
TRBD2	TRBV18	TRBJ2-1	-	TGTGCCAGCTCACCCATTACTAGCGGGATAGGCGGTGAGCAGTTCTTC	CASSPITSGIGGEQFF
TRBD2	TRBV9	TRBJ2-5	many	TGTGCCAGCAGCGTACGAACCGGGACTAGCGGGAGGGTCGGGGAGACCCAGTACTTC	CASSVRTGTSGRVGETQYF
-	TRBV28	TRBJ1-6	-	TGTGCCAGCACTTCCCGGAATTCACCCCTCCACTTT	CASTSRNSPLHF